Listed below are T cell receptor beta chains from one sample, sequenced in a study of blood T cells in healthy people across ages. TCRdb reanalysed the 5' RACE reads using MiXCR and keeps one entry per CDR3 protein. This table has fewer than 2 million distinct CDR3 sequences, about 39% appearing once. Sequencing used blood. The receptors shown here come from a human donor in good health. Both conserved end residues are part of each CDR3. A D gene is named only where the DNA matches it firmly. Rows may omit the clone size; those that give it use once, few, many or a size class.

abundance | d_gene | j_gene | v_gene | CDR3aa | CDR3nt
- | - | TRBJ1-1 | TRBV7-8 | CASSLPQWDTEAFF | TGTGCCAGCAGCTTACCTCAGTGGGACACTGAAGCTTTCTTT
- | - | TRBJ1-2 | TRBV7-2 | CASSFKGGGYTF | TGTGCCAGCAGCTTCAAGGGGGGTGGCTACACCTTC
- | - | TRBJ2-7 | TRBV7-9 | CASSSYIDEQYF | TGTGCCAGCAGCTCATATATCGACGAGCAGTACTTC
- | - | TRBJ2-5 | TRBV6-5 | CASSYQTQYF | TGTGCCAGCAGTTACCAGACCCAGTACTTC
once | TRBD1 | TRBJ2-1 | TRBV13 | CASRMGQMYNEQFF | TGTGCCAGCAGGATGGGACAGATGTACAATGAGCAGTTCTTC
few | - | TRBJ2-5 | TRBV12-3/TRBV12-4 | CASSPTQGGQYQETQYF | TGTGCCAGCAGTCCCACTCAGGGGGGCCAGTACCAAGAGACCCAGTACTTC
- | - | TRBJ2-3 | TRBV7-9 | CASSKTVSDTQYF | TGTGCCAGCAGCAAGACAGTTTCAGATACGCAGTATTTT
many | - | TRBJ2-1 | TRBV20-1 | CSARKTSNEQFF | TGCAGTGCCCGCAAAACGTCTAATGAGCAGTTCTTC
- | TRBD2 | TRBJ2-3 | TRBV20-1 | CSVLASGTTDTQYF | TGCAGTGTTTTGGCTAGCGGAACCACAGATACGCAGTATTTT
- | - | TRBJ2-7 | TRBV10-3 | CAISGTEQYF | TGTGCCATCAGTGGAACCGAGCAGTACTTC
- | - | TRBJ1-1 | TRBV28 | CASSGVRDTEAFF | TGTGCCAGCAGTGGGGTGAGAGACACTGAAGCTTTCTTT
once | - | TRBJ2-2 | TRBV30 | CAWRRYSGTGELFF | TGTGCCTGGAGACGGTATTCGGGCACCGGGGAGCTGTTTTTT
- | - | TRBJ2-5 | TRBV20-1 | CSARVGGSRETQYF | TGCAGCGCTAGAGTGGGGGGTAGTAGGGAGACCCAGTACTTC
once | - | TRBJ2-3 | TRBV5-4 | CASSPAVWGTDTQYF | TGTGCCAGCAGCCCTGCCGTGTGGGGCACAGATACGCAGTATTTT
- | - | TRBJ1-6 | TRBV12-3/TRBV12-4 | CASTRGDSPLHF | TGTGCCAGCACCAGGGGAGATTCACCCCTCCACTTT
few | - | TRBJ1-2 | TRBV5-1 | CASSTDLNYGYTF | TGCGCCAGCAGCACCGACCTTAACTATGGCTACACCTTC
- | - | TRBJ2-7 | TRBV20-1 | CSARPLYEQYF | TGCAGTGCTAGACCCCTCTACGAGCAGTACTTC
- | - | TRBJ1-6 | TRBV13 | CASSFRQPDSSPLHF | TGTGCCAGCAGCTTTCGACAGCCTGATAGTTCACCCCTCCACTTT
- | - | TRBJ2-7 | TRBV29-1 | CSVEDDGSSYEQYF | TGCAGCGTTGAAGACGACGGGAGCTCCTACGAGCAGTACTTC
- | - | TRBJ2-3 | TRBV20-1 | CSATPLGGTADTQYF | TGCAGTGCTACCCCTCTGGGGGGCACGGCAGATACGCAGTATTTT
- | - | TRBJ2-1 | TRBV7-2 | CASSFYGKEQFF | TGTGCCAGCAGCTTCTACGGGAAAGAGCAGTTCTTC
few | - | TRBJ2-1 | TRBV10-3 | CAISGGASPYNEQFF | TGTGCCATCAGTGGTGGGGCGAGCCCCTACAATGAGCAGTTCTTC
- | - | TRBJ1-6 | TRBV11-2 | CASSFSIRSTDWGPYNSPLHF | TGTGCCAGCAGCTTTAGTATCCGGAGTACAGACTGGGGCCCCTATAATTCACCCCTCCACTTT
few | - | TRBJ2-1 | TRBV4-2 | CASSQDQGVDYNEQFF | TGTGCCAGCAGCCAAGATCAAGGTGTAGACTACAATGAGCAGTTCTTC
- | TRBD2 | TRBJ2-7 | TRBV7-2 | CASSLGLRGGYEQYF | TGTGCCAGCAGCTTAGGGCTGCGGGGGGGTTACGAGCAGTACTTC
- | TRBD2 | TRBJ2-5 | TRBV27 | CASTAGGRETQYF | TGTGCTAGCACGGCGGGGGGGCGAGAGACCCAGTACTTC
- | - | TRBJ1-5 | TRBV7-2 | CASSLPLEQPQHF | TGTGCCAGCAGCCTCCCCTTAGAACAGCCCCAGCATTTT
few | TRBD1 | TRBJ1-6 | TRBV4-3 | CASSHLTGSSYNSPLHF | TGCGCCAGCAGCCACTTGACAGGGAGCTCCTATAATTCACCCCTCCACTTT
few | - | TRBJ1-2 | TRBV12-3/TRBV12-4 | CASSLSTAYYTF | TGTGCCAGCAGTCTATCGACAGCATACTACACCTTC
- | TRBD2 | TRBJ2-2 | TRBV7-2 | CASSRTSGYTGELFF | TGTGCCAGCAGCAGGACTAGCGGCTACACCGGGGAGCTGTTTTTT
- | - | TRBJ1-6 | TRBV5-5 | CASSFLGAQDSPLHF | TGTGCCAGCAGCTTTTTGGGGGCGCAGGATTCACCCCTCCACTTT
- | - | TRBJ2-5 | TRBV24-1 | CATSEREETQYF | TGTGCCACCAGTGAAAGGGAGGAGACCCAGTACTTC
- | - | TRBJ2-7 | TRBV18 | CASSPPGAGGLDPYEQYF | TGTGCCAGCTCACCACCAGGCGCCGGGGGGCTTGATCCCTACGAGCAGTACTTC
- | TRBD1 | TRBJ2-3 | TRBV7-2 | CASSLGQGYSGTQYF | TGTGCCAGCAGCTTAGGACAGGGGTATTCAGGTACGCAGTATTTT
few | TRBD1 | TRBJ1-4 | TRBV14 | CASSQGGGQKKLFF | TGTGCCAGCAGCCAAGGAGGGGGCCAGAAAAAACTGTTTTTT
- | - | TRBJ2-5 | TRBV29-1 | CSVEDRGIKTQYF | TGCAGCGTTGAAGACAGGGGTATCAAGACCCAGTACTTC
- | - | TRBJ2-3 | TRBV9 | CASSRRGVAATDTQYF | TGTGCCAGCAGTCGCAGGGGGGTAGCGGCCACAGATACGCAGTATTTT
few | - | TRBJ1-2 | TRBV7-2 | CASSLGHITYGYTF | TGTGCCAGCAGCTTAGGACACATAACCTATGGTTACACCTTC
- | TRBD1 | TRBJ2-1 | TRBV7-2 | CASSARDRAYNEQFF | TGTGCCAGCAGCGCTCGGGACAGGGCCTACAATGAGCAGTTCTTC
- | TRBD2 | TRBJ2-7 | TRBV15 | CATSRVSSVAGRRSSSYEQYF | TGTGCCACCAGCAGAGTTAGTTCGGTAGCGGGGAGACGATCGAGCTCCTACGAGCAGTACTTC
- | - | TRBJ2-3 | TRBV5-1 | CASNPGLGSTDTQYF | TGCGCCAGCAACCCGGGGCTTGGCAGCACAGATACGCAGTATTTT
- | - | TRBJ2-2 | TRBV20-1 | CSAREDIGLDTGELFF | TGCAGTGCTAGAGAAGATATAGGCCTAGACACCGGGGAGCTGTTTTTT
- | - | TRBJ2-3 | TRBV3-1 | CASSHYYASDTQYF | TGTGCCAGCAGCCACTATTACGCATCGGATACGCAGTATTTT
- | TRBD2 | TRBJ2-1 | TRBV7-2 | CASSLSEGLAEFF | TGTGCCAGCAGCCTCTCCGAGGGACTAGCGGAGTTCTTC
few | TRBD1 | TRBJ1-1 | TRBV7-2 | CASSPTGARMNTEAFF | TGTGCCAGCAGCCCCACAGGGGCCCGAATGAACACTGAAGCTTTCTTT
many | - | TRBJ2-1 | TRBV6-5 | CASKRSGVGEQFF | TGTGCCAGCAAACGGTCTGGCGTAGGTGAGCAGTTCTTC
- | - | TRBJ1-5 | TRBV5-5 | CASSPRHFQPQHF | TGTGCCAGCAGTCCTCGACACTTTCAGCCCCAGCATTTT
- | - | TRBJ1-1 | TRBV29-1 | CSALIRGTEAFF | TGCAGCGCGCTGATCCGGGGCACTGAAGCTTTCTTT
few | TRBD2 | TRBJ2-1 | TRBV7-2 | CASSLVLAGGHEQFF | TGTGCCAGCAGCTTAGTCCTAGCGGGGGGGCATGAGCAGTTCTTC
- | - | TRBJ1-5 | TRBV7-8 | CASLGSRSQPQHF | TGTGCCAGTTTAGGATCCAGGAGTCAGCCCCAGCATTTT
- | - | TRBJ1-5 | TRBV7-2 | CASSLAYDRISNQPQHF | TGTGCCAGCAGCTTAGCCTACGACAGGATATCGAATCAGCCCCAGCATTTT
few | TRBD2 | TRBJ2-1 | TRBV6-1 | CASSESGGDLYNEQFF | TGTGCCAGCAGTGAGAGCGGGGGGGACCTCTACAATGAGCAGTTCTTC
- | - | TRBJ2-2 | TRBV7-2 | CASSLAGPPVGELFF | TGTGCCAGCAGTTTAGCCGGGCCGCCGGTCGGGGAGCTGTTTTTT
- | - | TRBJ1-2 | TRBV20-1 | CSARDQKGFYGYTF | TGCAGTGCTAGAGATCAAAAAGGGTTCTATGGCTACACCTTC
few | - | TRBJ1-1 | TRBV4-3 | CASSQVFQGATNTEAFF | TGCGCCAGCAGCCAAGTGTTTCAGGGCGCCACGAACACTGAAGCTTTCTTT
few | TRBD1 | TRBJ1-2 | TRBV4-3 | CASSQQTGMGHGYTF | TGCGCCAGCAGCCAACAGACAGGGATGGGGCATGGCTACACCTTC
- | TRBD1 | TRBJ1-2 | TRBV28 | CASSLIGQGAILGYTF | TGTGCCAGCAGTTTAATCGGCCAGGGGGCTATCTTGGGCTACACCTTC